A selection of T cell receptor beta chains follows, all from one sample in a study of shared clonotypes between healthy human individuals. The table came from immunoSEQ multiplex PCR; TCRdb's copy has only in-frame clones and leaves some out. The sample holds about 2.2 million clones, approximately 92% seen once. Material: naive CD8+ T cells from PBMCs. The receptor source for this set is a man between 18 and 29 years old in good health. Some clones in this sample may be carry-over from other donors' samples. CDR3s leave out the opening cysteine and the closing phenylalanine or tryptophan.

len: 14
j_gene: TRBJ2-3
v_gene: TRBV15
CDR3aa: ATSMMTGGPADTQY

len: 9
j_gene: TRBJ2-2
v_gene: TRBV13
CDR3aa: ASSYTGELF

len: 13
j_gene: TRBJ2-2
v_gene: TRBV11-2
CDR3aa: ASSLSAPNTGELF

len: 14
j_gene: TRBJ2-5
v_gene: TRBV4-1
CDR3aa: ASSQDLSGYQETQY

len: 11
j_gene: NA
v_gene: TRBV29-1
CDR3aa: SVEQGAGDEQY

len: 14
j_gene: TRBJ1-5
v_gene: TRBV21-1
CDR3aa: ASSSSTGPSNQPQH

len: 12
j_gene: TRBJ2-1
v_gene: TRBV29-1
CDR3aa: SASPGTSNEGQF

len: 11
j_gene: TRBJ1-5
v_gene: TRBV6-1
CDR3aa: ASSGTVNQPQH

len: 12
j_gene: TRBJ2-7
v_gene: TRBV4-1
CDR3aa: ASSQVGLGSEQY

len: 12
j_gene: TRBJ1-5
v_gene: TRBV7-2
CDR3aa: ASSLGYSNQPQH

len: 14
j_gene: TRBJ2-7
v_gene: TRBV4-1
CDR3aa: ASSQEQDGRRYEQY

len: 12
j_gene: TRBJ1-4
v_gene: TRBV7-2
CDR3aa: ASSIRTANEKLF

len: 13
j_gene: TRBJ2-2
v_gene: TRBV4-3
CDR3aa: ASSPWTGYTGELF

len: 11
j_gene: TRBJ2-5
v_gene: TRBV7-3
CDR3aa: ASSLTGFETQY

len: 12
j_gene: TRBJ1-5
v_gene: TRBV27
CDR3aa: ASSFEGNNQPQH

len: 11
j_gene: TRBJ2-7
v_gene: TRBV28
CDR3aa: ASSSAISYEQY

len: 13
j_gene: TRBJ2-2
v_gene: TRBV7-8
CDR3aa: ASSYRGRGTGELF

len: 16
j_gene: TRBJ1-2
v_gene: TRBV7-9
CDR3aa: ASSLPLTSLGPYYGYT

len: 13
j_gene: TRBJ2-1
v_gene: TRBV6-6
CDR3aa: ASSQTGTGDNEQF

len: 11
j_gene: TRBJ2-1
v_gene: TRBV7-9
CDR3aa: ASSLIGYNEQF

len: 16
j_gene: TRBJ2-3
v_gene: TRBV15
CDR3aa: ATSRDRTQKSSTDTQY

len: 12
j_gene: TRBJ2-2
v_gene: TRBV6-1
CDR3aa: ASGTGRYTGELF

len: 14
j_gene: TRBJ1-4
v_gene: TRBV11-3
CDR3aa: ASSLPAGPEGEKLF

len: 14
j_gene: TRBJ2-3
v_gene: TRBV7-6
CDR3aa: ASSLSPGTGTDTQY

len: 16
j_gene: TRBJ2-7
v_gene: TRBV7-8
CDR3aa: ASSSGLAGVVSSYEQY

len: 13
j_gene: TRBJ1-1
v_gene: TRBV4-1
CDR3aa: ASSQVGGVGTEAF

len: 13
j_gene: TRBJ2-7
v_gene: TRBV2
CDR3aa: ASSDVYSSPYEQY

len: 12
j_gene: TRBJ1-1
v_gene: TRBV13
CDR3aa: ASSLVRREPEAF

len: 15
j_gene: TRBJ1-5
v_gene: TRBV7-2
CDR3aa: ASSLALGRESNQPQH

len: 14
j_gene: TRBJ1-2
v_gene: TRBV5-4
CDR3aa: ASSLGPGATGYGYT

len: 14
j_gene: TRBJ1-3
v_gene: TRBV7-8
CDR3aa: ASREKGTFSGNTIY

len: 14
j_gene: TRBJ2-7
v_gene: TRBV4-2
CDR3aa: ASSETPGAGVYEQY

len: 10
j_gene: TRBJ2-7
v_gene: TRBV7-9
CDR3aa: ASGLLVYEQY

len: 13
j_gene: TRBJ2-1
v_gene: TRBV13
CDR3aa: ASSLGGRLYNEQF

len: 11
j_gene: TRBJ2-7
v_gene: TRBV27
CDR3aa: ASSLSIRGEQY

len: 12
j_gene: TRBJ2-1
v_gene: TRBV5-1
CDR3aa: ASSLGIGGNEQF

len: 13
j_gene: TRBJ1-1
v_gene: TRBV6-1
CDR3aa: ASSEFPGVDTEAF

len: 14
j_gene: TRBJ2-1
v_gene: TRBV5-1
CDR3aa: ASSPGTGGVYNEQF

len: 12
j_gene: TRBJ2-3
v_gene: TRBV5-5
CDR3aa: ASSPLAGGDTQY

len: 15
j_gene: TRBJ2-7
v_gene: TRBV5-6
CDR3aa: ASSLSAVQRGTYEQY

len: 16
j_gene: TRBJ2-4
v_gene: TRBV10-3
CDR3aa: AISEGLAHTIAKNIQY

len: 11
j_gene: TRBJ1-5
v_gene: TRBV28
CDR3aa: ASSPRDSQPQH

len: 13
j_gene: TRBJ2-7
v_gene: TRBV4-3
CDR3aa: ASSQASGGKYEQY

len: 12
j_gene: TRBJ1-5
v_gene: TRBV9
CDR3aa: ASSSSGVGQPQH

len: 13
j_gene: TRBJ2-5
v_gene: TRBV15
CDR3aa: ATSRGSAAGGTQY

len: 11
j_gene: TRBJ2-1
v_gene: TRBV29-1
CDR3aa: SVDGLRVGEQF

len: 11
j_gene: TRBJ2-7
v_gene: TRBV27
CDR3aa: ASGLHPPYEQY

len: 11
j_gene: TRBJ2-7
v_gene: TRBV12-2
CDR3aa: ASRLVVGNEQY

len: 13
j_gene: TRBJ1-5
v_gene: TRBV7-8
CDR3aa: ASSLDIGGLRPQH